This TCR beta chain was captured by sequencing in a study of T cells in tumors after PD-1 blockade. Study results and limitations: Peripheral recruitment is suggested, as some novel exhausted tumor clones were in pre-treatment blood.

Points on this clone: Its antigen is unknown.

Sequenced by immunoSEQ multiplex PCR; TCRdb stores in-frame clones only, minus some. Here the sample spans roughly 50,000 clones, over 70% being singletons. Trimming cost V 1 base and J 0 bases, with 11 bases left between them. CDR1 and CDR2 from the germline V gene are SGHDT and YYEEEE. The CDR3 length is 16 residues. Sequencing used PBMCs, obtained before anti-PD-1 treatment. This sequence was found in a human donor with basal cell carcinoma. The chain couples TRBV5-6 to TRBJ2-4; D unclear. Written as DNA, the CDR3 is TGTGCCAGCAGCTTGATCGGAAATTTAGCCAAAAACATTCAGTACTTC. Translation: CASSLIGNLAKNIQYF.